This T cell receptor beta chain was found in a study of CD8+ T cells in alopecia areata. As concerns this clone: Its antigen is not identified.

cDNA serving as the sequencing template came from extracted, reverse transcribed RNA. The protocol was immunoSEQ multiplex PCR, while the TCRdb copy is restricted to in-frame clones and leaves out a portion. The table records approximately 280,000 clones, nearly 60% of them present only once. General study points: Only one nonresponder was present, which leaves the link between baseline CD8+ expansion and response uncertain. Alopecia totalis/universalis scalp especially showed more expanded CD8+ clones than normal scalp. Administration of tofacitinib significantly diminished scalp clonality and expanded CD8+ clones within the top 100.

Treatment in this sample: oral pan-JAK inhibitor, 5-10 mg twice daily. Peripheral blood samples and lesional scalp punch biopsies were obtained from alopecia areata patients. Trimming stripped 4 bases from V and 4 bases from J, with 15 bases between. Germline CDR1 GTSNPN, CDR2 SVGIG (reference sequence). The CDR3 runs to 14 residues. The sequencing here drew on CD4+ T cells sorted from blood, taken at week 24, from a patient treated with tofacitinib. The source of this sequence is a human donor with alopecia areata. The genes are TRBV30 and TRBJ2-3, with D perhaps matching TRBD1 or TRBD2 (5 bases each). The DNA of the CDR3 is TGTGCCTGGACCGGGACGCCCGGGGCAGATACGCAGTATTTT. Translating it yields CAWTGTPGADTQYF.